This T cell receptor beta chain is drawn from a study of early T cells in non-severe SARS-CoV-2 infection. Study conclusions and caveats: Reliance on VDJdb matching favored anti-spike CD8 responses; private and CD4 specificities were missed.

MiXCR, run by TCRdb on the 5' RACE reads, gives a single entry per CDR3 protein. This sample has some 62,000 distinct CDR3 sequences, with approximately 8.8% found just once. The CDR3 runs 16 residues. V was shortened by 5 bases and J by 0 bases, with 14 bases between the two germline ends. Germline CDR1 and CDR2: SGHTA and FQGTGA. Only a few counts were recorded for this clonotype. Its cognate antigen is unknown. The J gene is TRBJ2-1, the V gene TRBV7-3, with D perhaps TRBD2 (6 bases). The specimen comprised whole blood, sampled at baseline. The TCR was taken from an adult who was a healthcare worker with PCR-confirmed SARS-CoV-2 infection or an uninfected control (not recorded which). CDR3 nucleotide sequence: TGTGCCAGCAGCCCCTCTAGCGAAAGCTCCTACAATGAGCAGTTCTTC. It yields the protein CASSPSSESSYNEQFF.